This T cell receptor (beta chain) was identified in a study of blood T cell repertoires in COVID-19. Libraries were prepared by immunoSEQ multiplex PCR; TCRdb keeps only in-frame clonotypes and omits some of them. The table has 200,000 to 250,000 clones, about four fifths seen once; the top ten hold about 4.4%. With 2 bases removed from V and 0 bases from J, the gap between germline ends came to 10 bases. The germline CDR1 and CDR2 sequences are LGHDT and YNNKEL (reference sequence). This CDR3 spans 15 amino acids. Input material: peripheral blood. The clonotype was recovered from a woman aged 70-85 years with acute or convalescent COVID-19. V is TRBV3-1 (or the pseudogene TRBV3-2) and J is TRBJ1-1, with a tentative D call TRBD1 (5 bases). CDR3 DNA: TGTGCCAGCAGCCAATTTGGACAAGTGAACACTGAAGCTTTCTTT. As protein: CASSQFGQVNTEAFF.